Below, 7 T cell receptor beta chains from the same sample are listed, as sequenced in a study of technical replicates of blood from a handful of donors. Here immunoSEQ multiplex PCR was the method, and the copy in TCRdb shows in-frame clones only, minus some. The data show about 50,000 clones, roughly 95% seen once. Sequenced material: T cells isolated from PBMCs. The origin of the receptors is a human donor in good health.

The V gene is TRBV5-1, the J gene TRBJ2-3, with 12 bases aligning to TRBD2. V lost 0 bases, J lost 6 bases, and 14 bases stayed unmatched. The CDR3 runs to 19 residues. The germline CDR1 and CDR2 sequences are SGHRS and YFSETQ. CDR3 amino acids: CASSLVEGLAGIQGDTQYF. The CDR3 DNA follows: TGCGCCAGCAGCTTGGTTGAGGGACTAGCGGGTATCCAAGGCGATACGCAGTATTTT.

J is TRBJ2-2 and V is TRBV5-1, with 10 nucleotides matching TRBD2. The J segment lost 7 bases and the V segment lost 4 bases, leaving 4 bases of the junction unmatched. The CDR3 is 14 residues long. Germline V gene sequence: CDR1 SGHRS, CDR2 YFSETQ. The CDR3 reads CASSRTSGGGELFF. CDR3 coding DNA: TGCGCCAGCAGCCGGACTAGCGGAGGCGGGGAGCTGTTTTTT.

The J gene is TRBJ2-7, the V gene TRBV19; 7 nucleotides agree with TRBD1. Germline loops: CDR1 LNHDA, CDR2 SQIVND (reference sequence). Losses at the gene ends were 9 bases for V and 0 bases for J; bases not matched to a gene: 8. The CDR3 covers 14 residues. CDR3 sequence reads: CASMDRINSYEQYF. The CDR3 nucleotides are TGTGCCAGCATGGACAGGATTAACTCCTACGAGCAGTACTTC. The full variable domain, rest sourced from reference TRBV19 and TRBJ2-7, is DGGITQSPKYLFRKEGQNVTLSCEQNLNHDAMYWYRQDPGQGLRLIYYSQIVNDFQKGDIAEGYSVSREKKESFPLTVTSAQKNPTAFYLCASMDRINSYEQYFGPGTRLTVT.

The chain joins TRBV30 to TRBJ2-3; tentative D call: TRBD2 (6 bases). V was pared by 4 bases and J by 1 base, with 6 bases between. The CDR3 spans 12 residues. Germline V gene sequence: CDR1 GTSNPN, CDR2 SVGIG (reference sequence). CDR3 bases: TGTGCCTGGACTAGCGGCACAGATACGCAGTATTTT. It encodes CAWTSGTDTQYF.

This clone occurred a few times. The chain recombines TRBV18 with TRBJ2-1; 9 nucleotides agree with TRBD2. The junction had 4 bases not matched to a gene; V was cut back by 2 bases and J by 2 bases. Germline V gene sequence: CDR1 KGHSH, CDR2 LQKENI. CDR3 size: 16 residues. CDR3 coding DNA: TGTGCCAGCTCACCAAGGGGACTAGCAACCTACAATGAGCAGTTCTTC. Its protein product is CASSPRGLATYNEQFF.

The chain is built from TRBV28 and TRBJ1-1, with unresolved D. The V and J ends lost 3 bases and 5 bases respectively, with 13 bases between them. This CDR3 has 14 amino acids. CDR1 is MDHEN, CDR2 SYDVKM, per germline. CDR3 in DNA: TGTGCCAGCAGTTTGACAACCCCGGGGACTGAAGCTTTCTTT. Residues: CASSLTTPGTEAFF.

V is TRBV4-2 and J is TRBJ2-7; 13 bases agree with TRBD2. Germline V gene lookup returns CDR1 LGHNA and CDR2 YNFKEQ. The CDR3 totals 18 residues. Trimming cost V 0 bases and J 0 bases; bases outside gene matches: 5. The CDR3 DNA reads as TGTGCCAGCAGCCAAGACGGACTAGCGGGGGTGTTCTCCTACGAGCAGTACTTC. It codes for CASSQDGLAGVFSYEQYF.